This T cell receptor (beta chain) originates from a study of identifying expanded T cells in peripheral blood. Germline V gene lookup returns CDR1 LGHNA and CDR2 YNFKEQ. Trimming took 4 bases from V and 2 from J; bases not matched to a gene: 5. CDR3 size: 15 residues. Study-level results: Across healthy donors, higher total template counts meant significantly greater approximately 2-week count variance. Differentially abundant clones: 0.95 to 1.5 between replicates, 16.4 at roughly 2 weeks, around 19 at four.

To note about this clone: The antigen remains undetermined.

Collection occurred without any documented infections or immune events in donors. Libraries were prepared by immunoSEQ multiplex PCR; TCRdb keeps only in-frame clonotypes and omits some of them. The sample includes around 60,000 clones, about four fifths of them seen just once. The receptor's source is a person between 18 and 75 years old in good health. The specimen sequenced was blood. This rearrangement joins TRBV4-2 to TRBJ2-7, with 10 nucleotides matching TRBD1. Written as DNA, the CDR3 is TGTGCCAGCAGCCGATCCGGGACAGGGGCCTACGAGCAGTACTTC. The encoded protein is CASSRSGTGAYEQYF.